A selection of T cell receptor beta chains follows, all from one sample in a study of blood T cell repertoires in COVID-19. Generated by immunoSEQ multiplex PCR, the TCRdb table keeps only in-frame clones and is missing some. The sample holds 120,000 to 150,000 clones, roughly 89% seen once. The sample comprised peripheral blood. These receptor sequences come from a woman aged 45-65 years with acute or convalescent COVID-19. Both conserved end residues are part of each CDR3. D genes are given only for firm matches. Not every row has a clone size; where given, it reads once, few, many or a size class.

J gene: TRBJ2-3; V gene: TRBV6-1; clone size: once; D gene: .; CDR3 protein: CASSEGGRDTQYF; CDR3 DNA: TGTGCCAGCAGTGAAGGAGGTAGAGATACGCAGTATTTT
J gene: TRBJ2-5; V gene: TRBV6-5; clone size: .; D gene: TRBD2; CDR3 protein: CASSYSLAGGQETQYF; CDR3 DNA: TGTGCCAGCAGTTACTCTCTAGCGGGGGGGCAAGAGACCCAGTACTTC
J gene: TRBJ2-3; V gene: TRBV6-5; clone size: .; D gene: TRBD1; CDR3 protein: CASSLQGAYSDTQYF; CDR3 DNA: TGTGCCAGCAGTCTCCAGGGGGCATACTCAGATACGCAGTATTTT
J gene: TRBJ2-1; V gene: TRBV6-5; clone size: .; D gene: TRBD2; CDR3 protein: CALAGVNEQFF; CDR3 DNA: TGTGCACTAGCGGGAGTCAATGAGCAGTTCTTC
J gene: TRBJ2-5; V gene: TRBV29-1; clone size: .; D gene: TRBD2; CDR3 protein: CSVRASGWGGAQYF; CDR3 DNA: TGCAGCGTGAGGGCTAGCGGGTGGGGTGGGGCCCAGTACTTC
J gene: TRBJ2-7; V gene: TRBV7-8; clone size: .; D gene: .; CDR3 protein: CASSLPRMSISYEQYF; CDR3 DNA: TGTGCCAGCAGCCTACCGAGGATGTCTATATCCTACGAGCAGTACTTC
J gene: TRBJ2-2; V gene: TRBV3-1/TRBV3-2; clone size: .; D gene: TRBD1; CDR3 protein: CASSPGTGGNGELFF; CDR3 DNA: TGTGCCAGCAGCCCTGGGACAGGGGGCAACGGGGAGCTGTTTTTT
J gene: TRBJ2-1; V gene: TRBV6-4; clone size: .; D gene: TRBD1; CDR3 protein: CASSGDSYNEQFF; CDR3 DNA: TGTGCCAGCAGTGGGGACAGTTACAATGAGCAGTTCTTC
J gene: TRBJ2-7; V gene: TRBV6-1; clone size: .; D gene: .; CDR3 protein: CASSEGSGAYYEQYF; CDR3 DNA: TGTGCCAGCAGTGAAGGGAGCGGAGCTTACTACGAGCAGTACTTC
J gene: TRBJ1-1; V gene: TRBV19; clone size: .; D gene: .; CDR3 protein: CASTLTGNTEAFF; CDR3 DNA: TGTGCCAGTACCTTGACAGGGAACACTGAAGCTTTCTTT
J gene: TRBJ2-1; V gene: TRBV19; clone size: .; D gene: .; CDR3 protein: CASSSPAGYSYNEQFF; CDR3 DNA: TGTGCCAGTAGTTCCCCGGCAGGGTACTCCTACAATGAGCAGTTCTTC
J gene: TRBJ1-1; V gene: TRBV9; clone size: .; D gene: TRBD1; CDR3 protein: CASSVFSGQEDSVTEAFF; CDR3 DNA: TGTGCCAGCAGCGTGTTTTCCGGACAGGAGGATTCGGTAACTGAAGCTTTCTTT
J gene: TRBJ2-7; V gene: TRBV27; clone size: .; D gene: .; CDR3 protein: CASSLPNRGGYEQYF; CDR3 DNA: TGTGCCAGCAGTTTGCCCAACAGGGGAGGCTACGAGCAGTACTTC
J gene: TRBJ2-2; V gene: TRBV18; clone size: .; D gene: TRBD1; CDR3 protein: CASSPPVRGQANTGELFF; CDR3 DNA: TGTGCCAGCTCACCACCCGTCAGGGGACAGGCTAACACCGGGGAGCTGTTTTTT